Detailed here is one TCR beta chain. This clonotype was recorded at least ten times. The antigen it recognizes is unknown. Base qualities are not provided; no much larger clone lies one nucleotide away. CDR3 length: 11 amino acids, cysteine to phenylalanine. The entry retains the CDR3 DNA only, 33 bases that are in frame from base 1. V loses 1 base, J loses 5 bases, and the germline ends lie 5 bases apart. CDR1 SQVTM and CDR2 ANQGSEA were looked up in the germline V gene. This specimen comes from a study of T cells in Graves' hyperthyroidism and ophthalmopathy (dated by TCRdb to about 2019). A note on the overall study: Peripheral blood samples were taken at initial diagnosis, before any treatment was given. Prospective prediction of ophthalmopathy was tested in an independent validation cohort consisting of some 18 hyperthyroidism patients and some 15 patients who later progressed to ophthalmopathy. A discovery cohort of around 100 patients, about 43 with Graves' ophthalmopathy and more than 55 with stable Graves' hyperthyroidism, was used to find distinguishing TCR V-J signatures. For training and testing, the 100 or so patients in the discovery cohort were randomly divided in a 7:3 ratio. The paper reports TCR Vbeta CDR3 sequencing of some 140 peripheral blood samples: fewer than 50 ophthalmopathy, about 75 hyperthyroidism and approximately 17 progressor patients. In addition, the study compared T-cell repertoires in thyroid tissue and in blood from several Graves' hyperthyroidism patients. After blood sampling, hyperthyroidism patients were treated with methimazole at a starting dose of 30 mg daily, and ophthalmopathy patients were treated with high-dose intravenous methylprednisolone. The study at large found these results: Most expanded thyroid clonotypes (frequency above 0.001) were also found in blood, which suggests that blood repertoires may mirror thyroid immune responses. Ophthalmopathy was separated from stable hyperthyroidism by a 13 V-J signature model, with around 90% sensitivity and roughly 81% specificity obtained in cross-validation and 80%/75% obtained in testing. In validation, the model predicted progression to ophthalmopathy with 60% to 71% sensitivity and less than 75% specificity, a median of about 6 months before onset. No statistical method was used to fix the sample size in advance, and group allocation was not hidden from the investigators.

The TCR beta CDR3 regions were amplified from RNA transcripts. For the first round of RT-PCR on the TCR CDR3, the HTBI primer set was used together with the Qiagen OneStep RT-PCR kit. The libraries were constructed in a second round of multiplex PCR and then size-selected and purified. Paired-end sequencing of the libraries was performed with 100 bp reads on an Illumina HiSeq2000. The original pipeline was this. Raw data were processed with SOAPnuke, discarding reads with adapters, uncalled bases, mean Phred below 15, or no exact constant-primer or identifier match. COPE v1.2.5 was used to merge the high-quality paired reads, and each unique nucleotide sequence was defined as a clonotype. MiTCR v1.1 was used to align clonotypes to the IMGT TRBV, TRBD and TRBJ reference segments. Only V-J combinations with frequency above 0.0001, covering 99% to 99.2% of repertoires, were analysed. A TCS score was defined as the ratio of F50 (clonal expansion) to E x V (chaos), with BLOSUM62-based TCRdist applied between CDR3 peptides within each V-J. Welch's t-statistics and random forest reduced roughly 500 V-J features to 13, which were used in a naive Bayes classifier (R e1071). Thyroid-blood repertoire similarity was quantified with the Morisita-Horn index. TCRdb's own reprocessing of the public reads used fastp at Q25 and MiXCR and kept productive beta chains. Under each unique CDR3 protein, matching rows form one entry showing the most common genes and DNA. The V and J calls reflect TCRdb's pipeline rather than the authors' work. The sample table holds about 610,000 distinct CDR3 sequences, of which about 15% were seen once. The ten largest clonotypes hold around 4.5% of the sample.

Ophthalmopathy patients had moderately to severely active disease, with a Clinical Activity Score of 3 or more, a NOSPECS grade of 4 or more, and a disease duration of less than 3 months. Exclusion was applied to patients with uncontrolled infections, other autoimmune diseases, pregnancy or lactation. Diagnoses were based on clinical symptoms, serum thyroxine and TRAb, thyroid ultrasound and orbital computed tomography. PBMCs were separated from 10 ml of fresh peripheral blood using Ficoll-Paque density gradient centrifugation. Total RNA was extracted with Trizol reagent, and quality was checked on an Agilent 2100 Bioanalyzer.

The sequenced sample consisted of blood. This sequence originates from a middle-aged woman with Graves' ophthalmopathy. Recombination linked TRBV29-1 to TRBJ2-5; no D segment can be confidently identified. The base sequence is TGCAGCGTTGAAGTTTGGGAGACCCAGTACTTC. Protein translation: CSVEVWETQYF.